The present T cell receptor (beta chain) was sequenced within a study of OX40 agonist ivuxolimab in advanced cancers. Context from the whole study: Ivuxolimab was an agonistic, fully human IgG2 monoclonal antibody directed against OX40 (CD134), a costimulatory receptor. Intravenous ivuxolimab was administered to patients every 2 weeks at six dose levels: 0.01, 0.1, 0.3, 1.5, 3 and 10 mg/kg. Of the approximately 53 patients in dose escalation, 19 had hepatocellular carcinoma, some 15 had melanoma, 9 had renal cell carcinoma and 9 had head and neck cancer. A male proportion of 82.7% and a mean age of about 60 years, ranging from about 20 to 85, were recorded for the dose-escalation cohort. Patients were allowed to have had prior anti-PD-1, anti-PD-L1 or anti-CTLA-4 therapy, and about 40% of the dose-escalation patients had been treated with checkpoint inhibitors. Partial responses occurred in three dose-escalation patients: two with cutaneous melanoma and one with hepatocellular carcinoma. The purpose of peripheral TCRbeta sequencing was to test whether ivuxolimab changed TCR sequence diversity and led to clonal T-cell expansion. The paper describes the monotherapy dose-escalation part (N of about 52 patients) of the phase I trial of ivuxolimab.

The trial excluded patients who had a history of autoimmune disease or were on systemic immunosuppression. In every dose cohort, peripheral blood was drawn for TCR sequencing at baseline, cycle 4 day 1, and cycle 7 day 1. The samples were drawn from a first-in-human, open-label, multicenter phase I dose-escalation trial of ivuxolimab. The trial enrolled adults with locally advanced or metastatic head and neck squamous cell, hepatocellular, melanoma or renal cell carcinoma. Before TCR sequencing, CD4+ T cells and CD8+ T cells from peripheral blood were sorted into separate populations. Genomic DNA was isolated from the sorted cells so that the TCRbeta CDR3 region could be sequenced. TCRbeta CDR3 regions were sequenced using the immunoSEQ Assay. TCRdb limited this immuneACCESS table to in-frame rearrangements with V and J called. A share of clones is missing; checked studies link under half to unresolved V genes, and the rest is unexplained. Across this sample there are 11,000 to 15,000 clones, with roughly 90% seen only once. In total, the top ten clones hold under 80% of the sample.

CDR1 is given as LGHNA and CDR2 as YSLEER, both from the germline V gene. Counted from cysteine to phenylalanine, this CDR3 has 15 amino acids. Kept here is only the CDR3 DNA, which spans 45 bases and is read in frame from base 1. Trimming takes 0 bases from V and 8 bases from J, and the germline ends sit 16 bases apart. Details on this clone: There is no known antigen for this receptor. Base quality data are lacking; no much larger clone is found one base away.

Overall results and qualifications from the work: Low levels of normalized T-cell clonal expansion were also seen in some nonresponding patients. In the 0.1-3.0 mg/kg groups, partial responders had among the lowest normalized peripheral clonal expansion, particularly in CD8+ T cells. The antigen specificity of the clonally expanded peripheral T cells was not determined. Clonal expansion of both CD4+ and CD8+ blood T cells was observed from baseline to week 6 at doses 0.1 to 3.0 mg/kg. After ivuxolimab, CD8+ T cells had more expanded clones than CD4+ T cells on average.

The chain is assembled from TRBV4-3 and TRBJ1-2; no D gene can be assigned with confidence. The sequence was obtained from an adult with an advanced solid tumor such as melanoma, head and neck, liver or kidney cancer. This specimen consisted of CD4+ or CD8+ T cells sorted from blood, obtained in a trial of the OX40 agonist ivuxolimab. The CDR3 amino acid sequence is: CASSQDHTLDPGYTF. At the DNA level, the sequence is TGCGCCAGCAGCCAAGATCATACACTCGATCCGGGCTACACCTTC.